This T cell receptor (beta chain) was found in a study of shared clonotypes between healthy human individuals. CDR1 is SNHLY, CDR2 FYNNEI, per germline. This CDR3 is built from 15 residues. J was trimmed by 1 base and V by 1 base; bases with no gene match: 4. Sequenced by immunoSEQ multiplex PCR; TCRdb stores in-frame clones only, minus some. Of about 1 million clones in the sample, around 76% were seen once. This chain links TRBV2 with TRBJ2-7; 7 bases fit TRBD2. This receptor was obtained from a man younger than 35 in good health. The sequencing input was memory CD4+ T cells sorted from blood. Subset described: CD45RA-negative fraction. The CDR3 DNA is TGTGCCAGCAGTGAAGAGGCTAGCGGTTCCTACGAGCAGTACTTC. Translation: CASSEEASGSYEQYF.